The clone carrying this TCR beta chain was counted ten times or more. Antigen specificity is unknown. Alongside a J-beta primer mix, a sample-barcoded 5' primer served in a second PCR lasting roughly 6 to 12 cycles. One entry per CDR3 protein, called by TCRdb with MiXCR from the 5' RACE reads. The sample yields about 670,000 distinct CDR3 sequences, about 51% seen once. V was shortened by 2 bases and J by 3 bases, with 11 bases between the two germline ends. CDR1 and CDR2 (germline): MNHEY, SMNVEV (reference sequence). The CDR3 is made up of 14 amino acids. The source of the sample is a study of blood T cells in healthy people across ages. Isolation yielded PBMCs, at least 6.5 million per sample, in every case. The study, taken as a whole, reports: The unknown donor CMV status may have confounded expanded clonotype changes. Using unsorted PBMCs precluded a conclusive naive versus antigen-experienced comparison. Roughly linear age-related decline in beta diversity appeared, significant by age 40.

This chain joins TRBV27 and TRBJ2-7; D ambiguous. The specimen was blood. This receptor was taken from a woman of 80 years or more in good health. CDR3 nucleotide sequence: TGTGCCAGCAGTTTACCCTTACACGACTACGAGCAGTACTTC. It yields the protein CASSLPLHDYEQYF.